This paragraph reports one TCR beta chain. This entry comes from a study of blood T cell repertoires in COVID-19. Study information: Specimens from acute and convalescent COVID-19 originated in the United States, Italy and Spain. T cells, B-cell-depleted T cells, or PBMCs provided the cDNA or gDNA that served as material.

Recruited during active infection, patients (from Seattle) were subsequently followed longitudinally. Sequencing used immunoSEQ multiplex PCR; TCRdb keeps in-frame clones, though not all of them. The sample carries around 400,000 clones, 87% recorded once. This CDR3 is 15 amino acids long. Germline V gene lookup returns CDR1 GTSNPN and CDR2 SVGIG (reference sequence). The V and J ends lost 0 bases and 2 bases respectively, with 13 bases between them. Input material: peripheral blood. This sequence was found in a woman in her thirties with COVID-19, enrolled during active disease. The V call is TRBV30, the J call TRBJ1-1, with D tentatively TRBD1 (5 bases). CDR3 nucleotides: TGTGCCTGGAGTGTCCGTTGGGGGGAAAACACTGAAGCTTTCTTT. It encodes CAWSVRWGENTEAFF.